This TCR beta chain was found in a study of cytomegalovirus exposure and HLA in healthy donors. Germline V lookup: CDR1 MNHEY, CDR2 SMNVEV (reference sequence). The CDR3 covers 14 residues. The V and J ends lost 3 bases and 2 bases respectively, with 11 bases between them. Study conclusions and caveats: Reportedly, diagnosis of cytomegalovirus status by the classifier showed high specificity and sensitivity.

The primer mix had 60 Vbeta and 13 Jbeta primers. Only in-frame clones appear in the TCRdb table, and some are missing; sequencing was by immunoSEQ multiplex PCR. Here the sample spans around 180,000 clones, 80% being singletons. This clone was seen a handful of times. Antigen unknown. Source material: PBMCs. The rearrangement uses TRBV27 and TRBJ2-7; unclear D gene. The clonotype originates from a man under 40 in good health and CMV-seropositive. The CDR3 coding sequence is TGTGCCAGCAGTTTGAACAGACAAGCCTACGAGCAGTACTTC. It is translated as CASSLNRQAYEQYF.